This T cell receptor (beta chain) was sequenced in a study of CD8+CD57+ T cells in acquired aplastic anemia. Genomic DNA served as template for TCR beta VDJ and CDR3 profiling. Using its own MiXCR run on the reads, TCRdb lists one record per CDR3 protein. The sample records some 190,000 distinct CDR3 sequences, around 59% being singletons. Whole-study results and caveats: Researchers report that around 30 CD8+ CDR3 sequences appeared in both patients and controls.

This clonotype has ten or more counts. The antigen is not known. Germline CDR1 SGHRS, CDR2 YFSETQ. With 0 bases removed from V and 5 bases from J, the gap between germline ends came to 9 bases. The CDR3 covers 14 residues. The source of this sequence is a human donor in good health, serving as a control. The V and J genes are TRBV5-1 and TRBJ1-5; D perhaps matches TRBD1 (5 bases). What was sequenced was sorted CD4+, CD8+, or CD8+CD57+ T cells (not recorded which) from PBMCs. The CDR3 loop is CASSLDRFDQPQHF. CDR3 coding DNA: TGCGCCAGCAGCTTGGACAGGTTCGATCAGCCCCAGCATTTT.